A single sample gave rise to the 3 T cell receptor beta chains below, sequenced in a study of blood T cells in healthy people across ages. Primers used in a second PCR of roughly 6 to 12 cycles were a sample-barcoded 5' primer and a J-beta primer mix. TCRdb re-analysed the 5' RACE reads in MiXCR, keeping a single row per CDR3 protein. The data contain roughly 1,700,000 distinct CDR3 sequences, 28% of them singletons. Sequencing was done on a sample of blood. The receptors here all came from a woman aged 25 to 45 in good health.

J is TRBJ2-1 and V is TRBV6-5, with D possibly matching TRBD2 (6 bases). The CDR3 covers 15 residues. The germline V and J ends were trimmed by 6 bases and 10 bases, with 22 bases remaining between them. The germline V gene has CDR1 MNHEY and CDR2 SVGAGI. CDR3 region: CASSQRAGSQYEQFF. In DNA form, the CDR3 reads TGTGCCAGCAGCCAACGAGCGGGCAGCCAATACGAGCAGTTCTTC.

With regard to this clonotype: Since a much larger clone is just one base distant, this may be a read error. This chain links TRBV6-5 with TRBJ2-1, with TRBD2 matching over 8 bases. With V trimmed by 6 bases and J by 6 bases, 10 bases remained unmatched. Germline CDR1 MNHEY, CDR2 SVGAGI. The CDR3 length is 15 residues. The CDR3 is CASRPSGRNGNEQFF. CDR3 DNA sequence: TGTGCCAGCAGACCCAGCGGGAGAAATGGCAATGAGCAGTTCTTC.

This clonotype was observed a handful of times. This chain joins TRBV12-5 and TRBJ2-1, with TRBD2 matching 8 bases. The CDR3 is 13 residues long. Trimming removed 1 base from V and 9 bases from J; junction bases left unmatched: 2. Germline CDR1 and CDR2: LGHNT and FRNRAP. CDR3 amino acids: CASGLEAGGEQFF. The DNA of the CDR3 is TGTGCTAGTGGTTTGGAGGCGGGAGGTGAGCAGTTCTTC. The full variable domain, in which reference TRBV12-5 and TRBJ2-1 provide the parts outside the CDR3, is DARVTQTPRHKVTEMGQEVTMRCQPILGHNTVFWYRQTMMQGLELLAYFRNRAPLDDSGMPKDRFSAEMPDATLATLKIQPSEPRDSAVYFCASGLEAGGEQFFGPGTRLTVL.